These 32 T cell receptor beta chains originate from one sample sequenced in a study of cytomegalovirus exposure and HLA in healthy donors. 13 Jbeta primers and 60 Vbeta primers were used for the PCR. The protocol was immunoSEQ multiplex PCR, while the TCRdb copy is restricted to in-frame clones and leaves out a portion. Its clone listing holds 200,000 to 250,000 clones. Sequencing was done on a sample of PBMCs. All receptors come from a girl aged 2-10 years in good health and CMV-seropositive.

The DNA for the CDR3 is TGTGCCAGCAGTCCTCAAGCGCCCTACGAGCAGTACTTC. Translation gives CASSPQAPYEQYF. The chain recombines TRBV27 with TRBJ2-7; D not certain. V dropped 5 bases and J dropped 2 bases, with 10 bases sitting between them. Germline V lookup: CDR1 MNHEY, CDR2 SMNVEV (reference sequence). The CDR3 length is 13 residues.

The genes are TRBV11-2 and TRBJ1-2; weak D call: TRBD1 (5 bases). Trimming took off 5 bases at V and 4 bases at J, with 20 bases between the two ends. This CDR3 is built from 16 residues. Per the germline V gene, CDR1 is SGHAT and CDR2 is FQNNGV. The CDR3 DNA sequence: TGTGCCAGCAGCCCCGCCGCCGACGACAGCTTCTATGGCTACACCTTC. This codes for CASSPAADDSFYGYTF.

The rearrangement uses TRBV7-8 and TRBJ2-7; 9 nucleotides agree with TRBD1. Losses at the gene ends were 5 bases for V and 5 bases for J; bases not matched to a gene: 7. CDR1 is SGHVS and CDR2 is FQNEAQ in the germline V gene. CDR3 length: 14 residues. This CDR3 is CASSLTGGRNEQYF. As DNA, the CDR3 is TGTGCCAGCAGCCTCACAGGGGGCAGGAACGAGCAGTACTTC.

V and J are TRBV2 and TRBJ2-7; D is perhaps TRBD2 (5 bases). The CDR3 loop spans 15 amino acids. V lost 5 bases and J 0 bases, leaving 14 bases between the germline ends. Germline values: CDR1 SNHLY, CDR2 FYNNEI. The CDR3 sequence is CASSSFSGSSYEQYF. The CDR3, as DNA: TGTGCCAGCAGTTCCTTCTCGGGGAGCTCCTACGAGCAGTACTTC. The full variable domain, its missing parts supplied by reference TRBV2 and TRBJ2-7, is EPEVTQTPSHQVTQMGQEVILRCVPISNHLYFYWYRQILGQKVEFLVSFYNNEISEKSEIFDDQFSVERPDGSNFTLKIRSTKLEDSAMYFCASSSFSGSSYEQYFGPGTRLTVT.

V gene TRBV13 combines with J gene TRBJ2-1; D uncertain. V lost 6 bases and J lost 6, with 6 bases in between. The germline V gene has CDR1 PRHDT and CDR2 FYEKMQ (reference sequence). The length of the CDR3 is 11 residues. CDR3 protein: CASRESNEQFF. The CDR3, as DNA: TGTGCCAGCAGGGAGAGCAATGAGCAGTTCTTC.

CDR3: CASSPRGTRDNEQFF. The CDR3 DNA reads TGTGCCAGCAGCCCCCGGGGGACTCGGGACAATGAGCAGTTCTTC. The rearrangement links TRBV7-9 to TRBJ2-1, with D perhaps matching TRBD2 (6 bases). Germline V gives CDR1 SEHNR, CDR2 FQNEAQ (reference sequence). This CDR3 has 15 amino acids. The V and J ends lost 5 bases and 5 bases respectively, with 16 bases between them.

The V call is TRBV25-1, the J call TRBJ1-1, with D possibly TRBD1 on 5 matching bases. From germline, CDR1 is MGHDK and CDR2 SYGVNS. This CDR3 has 13 residues. V dropped 3 bases and J dropped 10 bases, with 15 bases sitting between them. The CDR3 DNA reads TGTGCCAGCAGTGACACAGGAAGGGAGGGAGCTTTCTTT. The encoded protein is CASSDTGREGAFF. Supplemented by reference TRBV25-1 and TRBJ1-1, the full variable domain reads EADIYQTPRYLVIGTGKKITLECSQTMGHDKMYWYQQDPGMELHLIHYSYGVNSTEKGDLSSESTVSRIRTEHFPLTLESARPSHTSQYLCASSDTGREGAFFGQGTRLTVV.

The rearrangement joins TRBV5-1 to TRBJ2-2; D gene unclear. The germline V and J ends were trimmed by 0 bases and 0 bases, with 6 bases remaining between them. The germline gives CDR1 SGHRS, CDR2 YFSETQ. The CDR3 runs 15 residues. The CDR3 bases are TGCGCCAGCAGCTTGGACAGTCCGAACACCGGGGAGCTGTTTTTT. Amino acids: CASSLDSPNTGELFF.

This chain links TRBV6-1 with TRBJ1-6, with a weak D call TRBD1 (6 bases). CDR3 size: 16 residues. Trimming cost V 3 bases and J 8 bases, with 17 bases left between them. CDR1 is MNHNS and CDR2 is SASEGT in the germline V gene. CDR3 nucleotides: TGTGCCAGCAGTGACCGGGACACCCTCCTCTATTCACCCCTCCACTTT. Encoded protein: CASSDRDTLLYSPLHF.

The chain recombines TRBV6-1 with TRBJ2-5; D may be TRBD1 (5 bases). The CDR3 length is 12 residues. Germline V gene sequence: CDR1 MNHNS, CDR2 SASEGT. V lost 7 bases and J lost 3, with 9 bases in between. The CDR3 DNA follows: TGTGCCAGCACCCAGACAGAAGAGACCCAGTACTTC. Translated: CASTQTEETQYF.

V is TRBV10-3 and J is TRBJ1-1, with D hard to call. This CDR3 contains 13 residues. Germline CDR1 and CDR2: ENHRY and SYGVKD. The V end was cut by 10 bases, the J end by 2 bases, with 14 bases between. The CDR3 nucleotides read TGTGCCACCGTGCCCTGGCAAAACACTGAAGCTTTCTTT. This translates into CATVPWQNTEAFF.

CDR3 protein: CASSVNLLVSYEQYF. In DNA form, the CDR3 reads TGTGCCAGCAGCGTCAATCTACTAGTCTCCTACGAGCAGTACTTC. V gene TRBV6-1 combines with J gene TRBJ2-7; a weak D match, TRBD2 (5 bases). The CDR3 totals 15 residues. CDR1 and CDR2 (germline): MNHNS, SASEGT. Trimming shortened V by 6 bases and J by 0 bases, and 15 bases separated the two germline ends.

The chain uses TRBV6-1 and TRBJ2-5, with 10 nucleotides matching TRBD2. The trim removed 7 bases at V and 4 bases at J, leaving 9 bases unmatched. CDR1 MNHNS and CDR2 SASEGT come from the germline V gene. This CDR3 is 15 amino acids long. The CDR3 DNA is TGTGCCAGCAACGGACTAGCGGACTTCCGAGAGACCCAGTACTTC. This sequence encodes CASNGLADFRETQYF.

The rearrangement joins TRBV27 to TRBJ2-5; TRBD2 matches at 8 bases. The CDR3 is 14 amino acids. Germline CDR1 reads MNHEY; CDR2 reads SMNVEV (reference sequence). Germline trimming cut 0 bases from V and 4 bases from J; bases unmatched to any gene: 1. CDR3 amino acids: CASSLSGGGETQYF. CDR3 DNA sequence: TGTGCCAGCAGTTTATCCGGGGGGGGAGAGACCCAGTACTTC.

The CDR3 spells CASSLAGGLSNQPQHF. The CDR3 DNA sequence: TGTGCCAGCAGCTTAGCAGGGGGCCTTAGCAATCAGCCCCAGCATTTT. The chain carries TRBV7-6 and TRBJ1-5; TRBD1 aligns across 7 bases. CDR1 is SGHVS and CDR2 is FNYEAQ in the germline V gene. There are 16 residues in the CDR3. Germline trimming cut 0 bases from V and 0 bases from J; bases unmatched to any gene: 2.

This sequence joins TRBV5-6 and TRBJ2-1, with 11 positions matching TRBD2. Germline values: CDR1 SGHDT, CDR2 YYEEEE. This CDR3 has 16 residues. V lost 4 bases to trimming and J lost 10 bases; unmatched junction nucleotides: 13. CDR3 DNA: TGTGCCAGCAGCGTACATCCGGGACTAGCGGAGCTAGAGCAGTTCTTC. Residues: CASSVHPGLAELEQFF.

The V and J genes are TRBV5-4 and TRBJ1-2, with D possibly TRBD1 on 6 matching bases. The CDR3 runs to 13 residues. Germline-derived CDR1 and CDR2 are SGHNT and YYREEE (reference sequence). V was shortened by 5 bases and J by 4 bases, with 12 bases between the two germline ends. CDR3 region: CASRPTGLYGYTF. For the CDR3, the DNA is TGTGCCAGCAGGCCCACAGGGCTCTATGGCTACACCTTC.

V usage is TRBV28 and J usage is TRBJ1-4; D perhaps matches TRBD1 (5 bases). The germline V gene encodes CDR1 MDHEN and CDR2 SYDVKM. The CDR3 covers 14 residues. V gave up 5 bases and J gave up 8 bases, with 15 bases separating them. DNA for the CDR3: TGTGCCAGCAGTCCCCCGGGGGGGGGAGAAAAACTGTTTTTT. Translating gives CASSPPGGGEKLFF.

The V call is TRBV2, the J call TRBJ1-5; D remains ambiguous. V was shortened by 3 bases and J by 5 bases, with 8 bases between the two germline ends. In germline, CDR1 is SNHLY, CDR2 FYNNEI. The CDR3 covers 13 residues. CDR3 DNA sequence: TGTGCCAGCAGTGATTTTGGGCATCAGCCCCAGCATTTT. It codes for CASSDFGHQPQHF.

V usage is TRBV28 and J usage is TRBJ1-2; D is possibly TRBD1 (5 bases). The CDR3 covers 13 residues. V was pared by 8 bases and J by 2 bases, with 12 bases between. Per germline, CDR1 MDHEN and CDR2 SYDVKM. CDR3: CASGGGRNYGYTF. The CDR3 DNA reads TGTGCCAGCGGCGGGGGACGGAACTATGGCTACACCTTC.

This chain links TRBV9 with TRBJ1-4; TRBD1 matches 7 bases. The V segment lost 6 bases and the J segment 4 bases; nucleotides outside the gene matches: 6. Germline V gives CDR1 SGDLS, CDR2 YYNGEE. The CDR3 runs 14 residues. The CDR3: CASNSDRFNEKLFF. DNA for the CDR3: TGTGCCAGCAACTCGGACAGGTTTAATGAAAAACTGTTTTTT.

This chain links TRBV9 with TRBJ1-5; 11 bases line up with TRBD1. Trimming took 3 bases from V and 1 from J; bases not matched to a gene: 9. CDR1 is SGDLS, CDR2 YYNGEE, per germline. The CDR3 runs 18 residues. This CDR3 reads CASSAGTGGAGSNQPQHF. Here the CDR3 DNA reads TGTGCCAGCAGCGCAGGGACAGGGGGAGCAGGGAGCAATCAGCCCCAGCATTTT.

The CDR3 loop is CASSLPSGTQETQYF. The CDR3 nucleotides read TGTGCCAGCAGCTTACCTAGCGGGACACAAGAGACCCAGTACTTC. V is TRBV7-2 and J is TRBJ2-5, with TRBD2 matching 9 bases. The CDR3 consists of 15 residues. Trimming cost V 2 bases and J 2 bases; bases outside gene matches: 3. Looked up from germline, CDR1 is SGHTA and CDR2 is FQGNSA.

This chain joins TRBV18 and TRBJ2-7, with D tentatively TRBD1 (6 bases). Germline CDR1 KGHSH, CDR2 LQKENI. The CDR3 length is 13 residues. Trimming shortened V by 3 bases and J by 4 bases, and 10 bases separated the two germline ends. CDR3 in DNA: TGTGCCAGCTCACCTGAACAGGGTTACGAGCAGTACTTC. It specifies CASSPEQGYEQYF. Based on the CDR3 plus reference TRBV18 and TRBJ2-7, the full variable domain is NAGVMQNPRHLVRRRGQEARLRCSPMKGHSHVYWYRQLPEEGLKFMVYLQKENIIDESGMPKERFSAEFPKEGPSILRIQQVVRGDSAAYFCASSPEQGYEQYFGPGTRLTVT.

This chain links TRBV5-1 with TRBJ2-4, with D maybe TRBD2 (7 bases). From germline, CDR1 is SGHRS and CDR2 YFSETQ. This CDR3 is built from 16 residues. V lost 0 bases, J lost 0 bases, and 10 bases lay in between. CDR3 bases: TGCGCCAGCAGCTTGGCGGCGGGGGCAGCCAAAAACATTCAGTACTTC. Residues: CASSLAAGAAKNIQYF.

The genes are TRBV6-5 and TRBJ1-2; TRBD1 might be the D (6 bases). V was shortened by 2 bases and J by 5 bases, with 9 bases between the two germline ends. Germline CDR1 reads MNHEY; CDR2 reads SVGAGI. This CDR3 contains 13 residues. The CDR3 region has the DNA TGTGCCAGCAGTTACACTACAGGGTATGGCTACACCTTC. It encodes CASSYTTGYGYTF.

The CDR3 bases are TGTGCCAGCATCCTTTCAGAGAGGGCCTCCTACGAGCAGTACTTC. Its protein product is CASILSERASYEQYF. The gene calls are TRBV6-1 and TRBJ2-7, with D maybe TRBD2 (5 bases). Germline-derived CDR1 and CDR2 are MNHNS and SASEGT. The CDR3 length is 15 residues. V lost 7 bases and J 0 bases, leaving 16 bases between the germline ends.

The V gene is TRBV5-4, the J gene TRBJ1-5, with a possible D match to TRBD1 (6 bases). The germline V gene encodes CDR1 SGHNT and CDR2 YYREEE (reference sequence). The length of the CDR3 is 15 residues. The V end lost 2 bases, the J end lost 2 bases, and 11 bases lay between the germline ends. The CDR3 loop reads CASSLISGGNQPQHF. CDR3 nucleotides: TGTGCCAGCAGCTTAATTTCAGGGGGCAATCAGCCCCAGCATTTT.

V gene TRBV29-1 combines with J gene TRBJ2-5, with 9 bases lining up with TRBD2. Germline loops: CDR1 SQVTM, CDR2 ANQGSEA. The CDR3 totals 15 residues. After removal of 1 base from V and 7 bases from J, the junction contained 10 bases not matched to a gene. CDR3 sequence reads: CSVEGQTSGWGTQYF. For the CDR3, the DNA is TGCAGCGTTGAAGGTCAGACTAGCGGATGGGGGACCCAGTACTTC.

This rearrangement joins TRBV29-1 to TRBJ2-5; perhaps TRBD2 as D (6 bases). Per germline, CDR1 SQVTM and CDR2 ANQGSEA. V dropped 4 bases and J dropped 5 bases, with 17 bases sitting between them. The CDR3 runs to 14 residues. In DNA, the CDR3 is TGCAGCGTTGGTGCGGGGTTTGGTTGGGAGACCCAGTACTTC. This gives the protein CSVGAGFGWETQYF.

This chain uses TRBV2 with TRBJ2-5; tentative D call: TRBD1 (7 bases). The J call may be wrong; the DNA end is better matched by TRBJ2-7. Germline-derived CDR1 and CDR2 are SNHLY and FYNNEI. The CDR3 is 17 amino acids. CDR3 region: CASSDKKEGAKWYEQYF. In nucleotides, the CDR3 is TGTGCCAGCAGTGACAAAAAGGAGGGGGCGAAATGGTACGAGCAGTACTTC.

The chain carries TRBV2 and TRBJ1-2; D remains unclear. CDR3 length equals 13 residues. Trimming left V 3 bases short and J 7 bases short, with 12 bases between. Per the germline V gene, CDR1 is SNHLY and CDR2 is FYNNEI. CDR3 residues: CASSEAGGFGYTF. CDR3 coding DNA: TGTGCCAGCAGTGAGGCTGGCGGGTTTGGCTACACCTTC. The whole variable domain, filled in from reference TRBV2 and TRBJ1-2, reads EPEVTQTPSHQVTQMGQEVILRCVPISNHLYFYWYRQILGQKVEFLVSFYNNEISEKSEIFDDQFSVERPDGSNFTLKIRSTKLEDSAMYFCASSEAGGFGYTFGSGTRLTVV.